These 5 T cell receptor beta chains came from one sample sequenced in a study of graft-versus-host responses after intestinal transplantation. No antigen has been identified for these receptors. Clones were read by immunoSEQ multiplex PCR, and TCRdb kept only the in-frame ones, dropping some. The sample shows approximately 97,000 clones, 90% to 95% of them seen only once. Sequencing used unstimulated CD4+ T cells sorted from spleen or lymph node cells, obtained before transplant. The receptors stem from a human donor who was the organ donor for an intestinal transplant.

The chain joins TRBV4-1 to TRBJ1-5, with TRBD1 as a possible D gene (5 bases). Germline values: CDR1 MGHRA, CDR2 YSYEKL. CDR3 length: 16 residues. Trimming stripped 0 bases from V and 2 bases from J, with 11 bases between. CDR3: CASSQDRDSGNQPQHF. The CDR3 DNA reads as TGCGCCAGCAGCCAAGACAGGGATTCTGGCAATCAGCCCCAGCATTTT.

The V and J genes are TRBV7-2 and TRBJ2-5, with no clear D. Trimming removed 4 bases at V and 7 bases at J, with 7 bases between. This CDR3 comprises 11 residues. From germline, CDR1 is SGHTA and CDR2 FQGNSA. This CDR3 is CASSSLLTQYF. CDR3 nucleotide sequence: TGTGCCAGCAGCTCACTCCTGACCCAGTACTTC.

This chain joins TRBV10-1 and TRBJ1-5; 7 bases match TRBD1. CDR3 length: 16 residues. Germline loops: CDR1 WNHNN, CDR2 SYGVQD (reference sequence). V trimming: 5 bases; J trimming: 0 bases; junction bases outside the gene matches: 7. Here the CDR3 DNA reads TGCGCCAGCAGTTTCCGGACAGGCCATAGCAATCAGCCCCAGCATTTT. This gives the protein CASSFRTGHSNQPQHF.

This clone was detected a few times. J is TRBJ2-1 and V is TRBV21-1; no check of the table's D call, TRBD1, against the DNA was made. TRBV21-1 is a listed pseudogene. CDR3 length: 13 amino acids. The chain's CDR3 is CASSIDRGHEQFF. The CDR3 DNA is TGTGCCAGCAGCATCGACAGGGGCCATGAGCAGTTCTTC.

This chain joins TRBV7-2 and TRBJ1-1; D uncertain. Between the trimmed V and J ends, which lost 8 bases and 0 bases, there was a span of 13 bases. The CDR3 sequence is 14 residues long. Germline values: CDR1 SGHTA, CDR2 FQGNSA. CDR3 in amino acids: CASEHRGMNTEAFF. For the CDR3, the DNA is TGTGCCAGCGAGCACAGAGGGATGAACACTGAAGCTTTCTTT.